This entry features one T cell receptor (beta chain) sequence. Clones were sequenced by immunoSEQ multiplex PCR, and TCRdb holds only the in-frame ones, with some missing. The sample includes more than 65,000 clones, around nine tenths of them seen just once. This entry comes from a study of control samples from healthy donors and cancer patients. The V gene lost 2 bases and the J gene lost 5 bases, with 12 bases spanning the gap. CDR1 and CDR2 from the germline V gene are SGHTA and FQGNSA. CDR3 size: 14 residues. Sequenced input: PBMCs. The rearrangement links TRBV7-2 to TRBJ2-5; a possible D gene is TRBD2 (5 bases). The receptor was derived from a woman aged 55-75 years with head and neck cancer. DNA for the CDR3: TGTGCCAGCAGCTTACTGCCGGAGGTGGAGACCCAGTACTTC. As protein: CASSLLPEVETQYF.